Described below is a single T cell receptor beta chain sequence and its context. Its antigen remains unknown. The data were produced by immunoSEQ multiplex PCR, yet TCRdb's version contains in-frame clones alone and is incomplete. The profile shows 73,000 or so clones, roughly 79% of them singletons. These data are taken from a study of vaccination effects on CD4 cells after COVID-19. Study results and caveats: The vaccine-induced clones of healthy vaccinees included only 1 of 255 that cross-reacted with common cold coronaviruses. There was marked clonal contraction among infection- and vaccine-induced clones late after vaccination. The study dataset contains few convalescent patients and includes no early post-infection timepoints.

Viral peptide pools were used in the ViraFEST assay to expand antigen-specific CD4+ T cells, and sequencing came afterward. Having been cultured for ten to eleven days, the cells underwent CD4+ T cell isolation. Testing of the vaccine recipients showed negative nucleocapsid antibodies and no prior SARS-CoV-2 infection. A half-volume exchange with IL-2 medium occurred on days 3 and 7. The CDR3 spans 12 residues. Germline CDR1 is SNHLY and CDR2 is FYNNEI. Deletions cut 7 bases from V and 7 bases from J, with 11 bases between. Material: CD4+ T cells from PBMCs cultured with SARS-CoV-2 spike peptides, obtained before COVID-19 vaccination. The chain recombines TRBV2 with TRBJ2-1, with D perhaps matching TRBD1 (5 bases). This TCR came from a human donor who received a COVID-19 vaccine. CDR3 loop: CASKGLGNEQFF. The CDR3 DNA reads as TGTGCCAGCAAGGGGTTAGGGAATGAGCAGTTCTTC.